This T cell receptor beta chain was profiled in a study of blood T cells in healthy people across ages. This clonotype was found a few times. A J-beta primer mix and a sample-barcoded 5' primer were used in a second PCR of roughly 6 to 12 cycles. TCRdb re-called the 5' RACE reads through MiXCR, storing one row per CDR3 protein. The sample yields about 1,600,000 distinct CDR3 sequences, approximately 42% seen once. Germline V gene lookup returns CDR1 KGHSH and CDR2 LQKENI. V was clipped by 5 bases and J by 2 bases, with 11 bases between them. The CDR3 is 14 residues long. Sequencing was done on a sample of blood. The source is a woman between 18 and 29 years old in good health. V is TRBV18 and J is TRBJ2-3; the D is unclear. The CDR3 region is CASSATLLTDTQYF. Written as DNA, the CDR3 is TGTGCCAGCTCAGCGACGCTGCTCACAGATACGCAGTATTTT.